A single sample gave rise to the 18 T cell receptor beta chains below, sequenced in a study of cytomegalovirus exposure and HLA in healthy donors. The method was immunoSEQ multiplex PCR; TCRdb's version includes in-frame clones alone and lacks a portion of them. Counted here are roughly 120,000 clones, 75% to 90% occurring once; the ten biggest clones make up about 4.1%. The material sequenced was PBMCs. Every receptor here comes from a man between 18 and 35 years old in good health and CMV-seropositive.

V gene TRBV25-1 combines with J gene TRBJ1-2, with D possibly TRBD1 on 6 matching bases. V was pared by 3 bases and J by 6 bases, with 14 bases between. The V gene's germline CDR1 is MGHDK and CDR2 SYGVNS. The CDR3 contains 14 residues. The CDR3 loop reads CASSDYNRADGYTF. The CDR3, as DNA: TGTGCCAGCAGTGACTATAACAGGGCCGATGGCTACACCTTC.

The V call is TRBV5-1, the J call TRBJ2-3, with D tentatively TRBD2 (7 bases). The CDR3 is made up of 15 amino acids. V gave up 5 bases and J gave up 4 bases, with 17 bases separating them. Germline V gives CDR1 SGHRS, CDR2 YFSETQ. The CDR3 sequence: CASRGGASAADTQYF. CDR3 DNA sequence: TGCGCCAGCAGAGGGGGGGCGTCGGCTGCAGATACGCAGTATTTT.

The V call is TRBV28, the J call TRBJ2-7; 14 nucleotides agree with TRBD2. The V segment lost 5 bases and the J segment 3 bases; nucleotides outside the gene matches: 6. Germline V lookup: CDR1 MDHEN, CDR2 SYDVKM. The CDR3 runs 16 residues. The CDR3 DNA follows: TGTGCCAGCAGTAGCGGGACTAGCGGGGGCCTCTACGAGCAGTACTTC. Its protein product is CASSSGTSGGLYEQYF.

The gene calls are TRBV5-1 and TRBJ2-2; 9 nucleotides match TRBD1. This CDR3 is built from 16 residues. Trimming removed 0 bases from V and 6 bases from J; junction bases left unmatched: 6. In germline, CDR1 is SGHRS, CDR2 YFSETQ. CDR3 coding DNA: TGCGCCAGCAGCTTGGAGGGACAGGGCCAAGCCGGGGAGCTGTTTTTT. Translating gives CASSLEGQGQAGELFF. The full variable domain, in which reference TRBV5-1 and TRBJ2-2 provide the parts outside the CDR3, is KAGVTQTPRYLIKTRGQQVTLSCSPISGHRSVSWYQQTPGQGLQFLFEYFSETQRNKGNFPGRFSGRQFSNSRSEMNVSTLELGDSALYLCASSLEGQGQAGELFFGEGSRLTVL.

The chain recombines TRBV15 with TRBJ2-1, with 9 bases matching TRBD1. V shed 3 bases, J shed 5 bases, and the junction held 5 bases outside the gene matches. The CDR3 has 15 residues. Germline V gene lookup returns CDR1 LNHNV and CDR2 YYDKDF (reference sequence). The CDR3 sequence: CATSRWTGVNNEQFF. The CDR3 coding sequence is TGTGCCACCAGCAGGTGGACAGGGGTCAACAATGAGCAGTTCTTC.

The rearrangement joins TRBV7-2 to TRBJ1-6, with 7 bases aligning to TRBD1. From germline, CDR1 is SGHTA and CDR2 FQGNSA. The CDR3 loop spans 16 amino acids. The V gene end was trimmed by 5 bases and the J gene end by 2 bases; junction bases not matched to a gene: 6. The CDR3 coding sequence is TGTGCCAGCAGCCTTCGAGGGGGCCCCTATAATTCACCCCTCCACTTT. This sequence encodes CASSLRGGPYNSPLHF.

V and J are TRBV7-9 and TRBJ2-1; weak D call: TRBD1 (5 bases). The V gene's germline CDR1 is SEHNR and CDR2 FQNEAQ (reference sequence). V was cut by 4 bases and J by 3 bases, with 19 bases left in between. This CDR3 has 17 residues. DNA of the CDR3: TGTGCCAGCAGCTCCCCCGTGGACAAGGCCGACTACAATGAGCAGTTCTTC. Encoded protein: CASSSPVDKADYNEQFF.

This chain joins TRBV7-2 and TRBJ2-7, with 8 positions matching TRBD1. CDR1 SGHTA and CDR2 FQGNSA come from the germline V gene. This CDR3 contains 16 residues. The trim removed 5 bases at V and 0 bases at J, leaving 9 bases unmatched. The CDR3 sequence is CASSPAGQGNSYEQYF. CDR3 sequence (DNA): TGTGCCAGCAGCCCCGCAGGACAGGGAAACTCCTACGAGCAGTACTTC.

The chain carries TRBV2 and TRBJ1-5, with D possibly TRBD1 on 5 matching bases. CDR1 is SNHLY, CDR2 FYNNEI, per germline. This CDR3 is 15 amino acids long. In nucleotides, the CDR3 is TGTGTCTCGGGAGAGGGGCCTCCAATTTATCAGCCCCAGCATTTT. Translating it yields CVSGEGPPIYQPQHF.

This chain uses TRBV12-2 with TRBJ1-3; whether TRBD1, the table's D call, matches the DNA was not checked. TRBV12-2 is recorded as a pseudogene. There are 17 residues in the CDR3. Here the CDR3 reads CASRLARQGSSGNTIYF. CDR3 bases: TGTGCAAGTCGCTTAGCGCGTCAGGGGAGCTCTGGAAACACCATATATTTT.

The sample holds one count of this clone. CDR3 amino acids: CATSMAEVPNSPLHF. The CDR3 nucleotides read TGTGCCACTTCTATGGCGGAGGTTCCAAATTCACCCCTCCACTTT. The V call is TRBV10-3, the J call TRBJ1-6; D ambiguous. V was trimmed by 10 bases and J by 7 bases, leaving 20 bases between them. This CDR3 is built from 15 residues. Germline V CDR1 and CDR2: ENHRY, SYGVKD.

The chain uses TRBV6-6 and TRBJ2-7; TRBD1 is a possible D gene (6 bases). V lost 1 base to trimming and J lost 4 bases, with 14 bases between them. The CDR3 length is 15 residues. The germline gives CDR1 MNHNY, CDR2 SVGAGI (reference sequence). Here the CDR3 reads CASSYFPRQAYEQYF. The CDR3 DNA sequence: TGTGCCAGCAGTTACTTTCCGAGACAGGCTTACGAGCAGTACTTC.

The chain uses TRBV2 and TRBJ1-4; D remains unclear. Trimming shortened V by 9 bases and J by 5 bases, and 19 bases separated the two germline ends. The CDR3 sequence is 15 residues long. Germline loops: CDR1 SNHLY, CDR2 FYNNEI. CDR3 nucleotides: TGTGCCAGAAAAGAGAGGGTCGGGAAGAATGAAAAACTGTTTTTT. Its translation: CARKERVGKNEKLFF.

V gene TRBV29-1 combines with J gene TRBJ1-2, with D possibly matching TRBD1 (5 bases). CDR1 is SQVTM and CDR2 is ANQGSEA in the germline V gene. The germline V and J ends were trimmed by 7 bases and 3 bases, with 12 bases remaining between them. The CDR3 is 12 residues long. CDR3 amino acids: CSGVRGDYGYTF. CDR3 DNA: TGCAGCGGTGTTAGGGGTGACTATGGCTACACCTTC.

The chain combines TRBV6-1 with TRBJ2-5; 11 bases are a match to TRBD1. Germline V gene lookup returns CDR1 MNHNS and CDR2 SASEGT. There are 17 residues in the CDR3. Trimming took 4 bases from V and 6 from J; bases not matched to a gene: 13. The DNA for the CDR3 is TGTGCCAGCAGTGGGACAGGGGGCTTCGTAGCGGGGAAGACCCAGTACTTC. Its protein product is CASSGTGGFVAGKTQYF.

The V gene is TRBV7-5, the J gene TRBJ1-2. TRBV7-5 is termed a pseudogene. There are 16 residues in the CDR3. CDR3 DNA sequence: TGTGTCAGAAGCTTAGGGCCCCCGGGGGGGGGCGATGGCTACACCTTC. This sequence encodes CVRSLGPPGGGDGYTF.

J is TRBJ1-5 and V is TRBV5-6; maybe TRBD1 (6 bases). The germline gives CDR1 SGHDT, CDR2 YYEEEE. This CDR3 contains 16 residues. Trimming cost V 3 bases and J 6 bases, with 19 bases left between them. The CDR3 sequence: CASSWGGQGRFQPQHF. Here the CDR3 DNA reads TGTGCCAGCAGCTGGGGGGGCCAGGGGCGATTTCAGCCCCAGCATTTT.

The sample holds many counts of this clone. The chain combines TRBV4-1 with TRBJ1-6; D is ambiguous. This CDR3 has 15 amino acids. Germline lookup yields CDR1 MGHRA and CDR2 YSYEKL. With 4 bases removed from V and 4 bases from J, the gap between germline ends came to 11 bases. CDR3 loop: CASSPGWAYNSPLHF. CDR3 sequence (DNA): TGCGCCAGCAGCCCTGGGTGGGCGTATAATTCACCCCTCCACTTT.